The source of this T cell receptor beta chain is a study of T cell responses to AZD1222 COVID-19 vaccine. It was second doses at about 4 or about 12 weeks that were pooled. Study-wide results and limits: Just six AZD1222 recipients were seropositive at baseline. The CD4 TCRs associated with vaccination extended across spike and predominated at 160-218 and 743-854. All repertoire sampling was performed exclusively after the peak T cell response.

For this clone: Its antigen is as yet unknown.

With 8 bases removed from V and 1 base from J, the gap between germline ends came to 13 bases. The CDR3 runs 14 residues. Germline assignment: CDR1 SNHLY and CDR2 FYNNEI. Here immunoSEQ multiplex PCR was the method, and the copy in TCRdb shows in-frame clones only, minus some. The sample contains approximately 120,000 clones, approximately 85% of which appear only once. V usage is TRBV2 and J usage is TRBJ2-3, with D possibly TRBD2 on 5 matching bases. The source material was peripheral blood, sampled 28 days after the second AZD1222 dose. This TCR was sampled from an adult who received the AZD1222 COVID-19 vaccine. The CDR3 loop is CASLRRQGTDTQYF. The CDR3 coding sequence is TGTGCCAGCCTAAGGAGGCAGGGCACAGATACGCAGTATTTT.